Sequencing of this TCR beta chain was carried out in a study of blood T cell repertoires in COVID-19. Looking at the study overall: The samples span acute and convalescent COVID-19 from the United States, Italy and Spain. Sources were T cells, B-cell-depleted T cells, or PBMCs; the material itself was cDNA or gDNA.

CDR3 length: 17 amino acids. Germline loops: CDR1 GTSNPN, CDR2 SVGIG (reference sequence). Germline trimming cut 4 bases from V and 0 bases from J; bases unmatched to any gene: 4. TCRdb's copy holds only in-frame clones and misses some; the assay was immunoSEQ multiplex PCR. The data contain about 220,000 clones, about nine tenths of them singletons. In assigning cohorts, the study relied on participant-reported clinical history. The chain couples TRBV30 to TRBJ1-6; 12 nucleotides match TRBD1. The sequenced material came from PBMCs or T cells enriched from blood (not recorded which). The TCR originated in a woman aged 40 to 50 with acute COVID-19. The CDR3, as DNA: TGTGCCTGGACTCCGGGACAGGGGGCCTCCTATAATTCACCCCTCCACTTT. Translation: CAWTPGQGASYNSPLHF. The full variable domain, rest sourced from reference TRBV30 and TRBJ1-6, is SQTIHQWPATLVQPVGSPLSLECTVEGTSNPNLYWYRQAAGRGLQLLFYSVGIGQISSEVPQNLSASRPQDRQFILSSKKLLLSDSGFYLCAWTPGQGASYNSPLHFGNGTRLTVT.